One TCR beta chain is described in this entry. The germline CDR1 and CDR2 sequences are MGHRA and YSYEKL. The CDR3 extends over 13 amino acids. V dropped 0 bases and J dropped 4 bases, with 5 bases sitting between them. These data originate in a study of regulatory T cells in long-lasting Graves disease. Time point described: persistent/refractory GD, antithyroid drugs over 5 years with positive TRAb. PBMC RNA served as the TCR library source. Assembly of TCR beta libraries relied on iRepertoire HTBI primers together with Arm-PCR of CDR3 regions. TCRdb itself ran the multiplex PCR reads through MiXCR, one entry per CDR3 protein. The sample records 600,000 to 850,000 distinct CDR3 sequences, around 30% being singletons.

This rearrangement joins TRBV4-1 to TRBJ2-3; D uncertain. The sequencing here drew on peripheral blood mononuclear cells (PBMCs), taken when the disease was refractory, from a patient treated with antithyroid drugs. The TCR comes from a female donor with Graves disease. CDR3 DNA: TGCGCCAGCAGCCAAGATCTCCCAGATACGCAGTATTTT. Encoded protein: CASSQDLPDTQYF.